This TCR beta chain stems from a study of T cell responses to AZD1222 COVID-19 vaccine. A remark on this clone: What it binds is unknown.

Deletions cut 3 bases from V and 7 bases from J, with 7 bases between. The V gene's germline CDR1 is SNHLY and CDR2 FYNNEI. The CDR3 spans 12 residues. Using immunoSEQ multiplex PCR, the repertoire was profiled, and TCRdb retains in-frame clones only, with some absent. The table lists 150,000 to 190,000 clones, 85% to 95% of them singletons, with less than 1.6% in the top ten. Study results and limitations: Among spike-specific TCRs, nearly half reportedly target unmutated variant regions. Females made up more of the donors, who were largely white British, and clonal diversity may have come out too low.

The sequenced sample was peripheral blood, obtained 28 days after the second AZD1222 dose. The chain uses TRBV2 and TRBJ1-5; D call uncertain. The receptor was isolated from an adult who received the AZD1222 COVID-19 vaccine. The CDR3 DNA reads TGTGCCAGCAGTGATAGGCGGCAGCCCCAGCATTTT. This translates into CASSDRRQPQHF.